This T cell receptor (beta chain) was captured by sequencing in a study of T cell responses to AZD1222 COVID-19 vaccine. Clones were read by immunoSEQ multiplex PCR, and TCRdb kept only the in-frame ones, dropping some. The table includes 120,000 to 150,000 clones, 75% to 90% detected once. Regarding this clone: The antigen remains undetermined.

Study-wide points: Nearly half of the spike-specific TCRs reportedly recognize variant regions that carry no mutations. Two AZD1222 doses significantly raised spike-specific TCR breadth and depth over controls. Spike-spanning, vaccine-associated CD4 TCRs were dominant at 160-218 and 743-854. Donors, mostly white British, included more females; clonal diversity was possibly underestimated.

Trimming shortened V by 4 bases and J by 2 bases, and 10 bases separated the two germline ends. There are 14 residues in the CDR3. The germline CDR1 and CDR2 sequences are SNHLY and FYNNEI. The clonotype originates from an adult in good health. The sequenced sample was peripheral blood, obtained on day 0 of MenACWY control vaccination. This sequence joins TRBV2 and TRBJ2-3; D ambiguous. The CDR3 coding sequence is TGTGCCAGCAGTGTGTCTACTACCACAGATACGCAGTATTTT. Translation: CASSVSTTTDTQYF.